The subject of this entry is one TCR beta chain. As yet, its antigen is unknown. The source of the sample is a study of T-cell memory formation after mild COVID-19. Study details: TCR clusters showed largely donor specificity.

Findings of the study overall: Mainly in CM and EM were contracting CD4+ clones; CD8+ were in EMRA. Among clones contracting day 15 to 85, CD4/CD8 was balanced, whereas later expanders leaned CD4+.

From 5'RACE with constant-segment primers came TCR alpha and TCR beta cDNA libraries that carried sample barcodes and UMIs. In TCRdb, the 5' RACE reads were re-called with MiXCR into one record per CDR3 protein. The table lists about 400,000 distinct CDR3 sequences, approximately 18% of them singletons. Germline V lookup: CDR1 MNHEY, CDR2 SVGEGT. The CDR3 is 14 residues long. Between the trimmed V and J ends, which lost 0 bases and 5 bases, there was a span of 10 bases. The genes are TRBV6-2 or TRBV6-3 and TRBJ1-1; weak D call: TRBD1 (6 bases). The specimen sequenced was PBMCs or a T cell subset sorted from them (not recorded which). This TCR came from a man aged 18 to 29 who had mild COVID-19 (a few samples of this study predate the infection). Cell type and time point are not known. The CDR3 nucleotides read TGTGCCAGCAGTTACTCAGGGGGAGTGACTGAAGCTTTCTTT. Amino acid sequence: CASSYSGGVTEAFF.